The T cell receptor (beta chain) described here comes from a study of circulating and synovial CD4+ cells in juvenile arthritis. The protocol was immunoSEQ multiplex PCR, while the TCRdb copy is restricted to in-frame clones and leaves out a portion. There are about 32,000 clones in the sample; 90% to 95% occur only once, and 0.68% lies in the top ten. Regarding the study as a whole: Shared-clonotype fractions with synovium likely underestimate full repertoire overlap. Diversity here was lower than in bulk blood CD4 cells. Traditional Vbeta family usage analysis missed the pathogenic-like versus bulk difference.

A note on this clone: Its specificity is not known.

Samples derive from patients with active juvenile idiopathic arthritis. Germline values: CDR1 WNHNN, CDR2 SYGVQD (reference sequence). V gave up 0 bases and J gave up 9 bases, with 20 bases separating them. The CDR3 runs 16 residues. This chain connects TRBV10-1 to TRBJ2-5, with D tentatively TRBD1 (5 bases). Sequencing input: CD4+ T cells from blood. This clonotype was sampled from a human donor with juvenile idiopathic arthritis. DNA for the CDR3: TGCGCCAGCAGTGAGTCAGTCGGGCATACCCAAGGGGCCCAGTACTTC. Encoded protein: CASSESVGHTQGAQYF.